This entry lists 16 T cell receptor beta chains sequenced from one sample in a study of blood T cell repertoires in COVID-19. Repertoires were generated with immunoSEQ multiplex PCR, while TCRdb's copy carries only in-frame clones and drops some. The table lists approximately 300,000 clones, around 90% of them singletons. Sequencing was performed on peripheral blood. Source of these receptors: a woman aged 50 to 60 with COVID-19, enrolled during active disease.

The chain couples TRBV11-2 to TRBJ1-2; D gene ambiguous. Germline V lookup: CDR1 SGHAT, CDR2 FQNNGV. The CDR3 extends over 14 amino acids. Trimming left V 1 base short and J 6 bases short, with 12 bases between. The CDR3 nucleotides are TGTGCCAGCAGCTTAGTCCGGACTCGCCATGGCTACACCTTC. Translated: CASSLVRTRHGYTF.

This CDR3 is CASSGGTSSTGELFF. In DNA, the CDR3 is TGTGCCAGCAGCGGCGGGACTTCGTCAACCGGGGAGCTGTTTTTT. J is TRBJ2-2 and V is TRBV11-3, with D possibly matching TRBD2 (6 bases). The germline V gene encodes CDR1 SGHNT and CDR2 YENEEA. Deletions cut 5 bases from V and 5 bases from J, with 15 bases between. This CDR3 is built from 15 residues.

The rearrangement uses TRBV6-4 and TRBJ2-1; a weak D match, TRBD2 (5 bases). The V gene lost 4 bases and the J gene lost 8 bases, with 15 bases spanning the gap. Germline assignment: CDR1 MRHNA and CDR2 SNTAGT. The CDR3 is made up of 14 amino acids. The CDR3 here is CASSAQLGGHEQFF. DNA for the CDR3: TGTGCCAGCAGTGCCCAACTAGGAGGCCATGAGCAGTTCTTC.

CDR3 sequence reads: CASSGTGVAKNIQYF. In DNA form, the CDR3 reads TGTGCCAGCAGTGGGACAGGGGTAGCCAAAAACATTCAGTACTTC. The chain employs TRBV5-4 and TRBJ2-4, with TRBD1 matching over 10 bases. The length of the CDR3 is 15 residues. J lost 0 bases, V lost 5 bases, and 2 bases had no gene match. CDR1 and CDR2 from the germline V gene are SGHNT and YYREEE (reference sequence).

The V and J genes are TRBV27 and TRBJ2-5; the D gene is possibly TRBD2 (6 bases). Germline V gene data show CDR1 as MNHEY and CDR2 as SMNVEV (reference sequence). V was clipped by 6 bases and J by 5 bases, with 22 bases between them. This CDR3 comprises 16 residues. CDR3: CASSLSWGVGRETQYF. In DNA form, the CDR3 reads TGTGCCAGCAGCCTTAGTTGGGGGGTAGGACGGGAGACCCAGTACTTC.

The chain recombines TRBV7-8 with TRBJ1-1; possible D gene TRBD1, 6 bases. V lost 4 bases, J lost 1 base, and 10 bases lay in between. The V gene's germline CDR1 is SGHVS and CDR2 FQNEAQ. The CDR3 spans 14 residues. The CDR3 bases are TGTGCCAGCAGCTCAGGGACACAGAACACTGAAGCTTTCTTT. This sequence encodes CASSSGTQNTEAFF.

This chain's CDR3 is CASSRTSGSYTGELFF. The CDR3 DNA reads as TGTGCCAGCAGTAGGACTAGCGGGAGTTACACCGGGGAGCTGTTTTTT. The chain is built from TRBV6-2 or TRBV6-3 and TRBJ2-2, with 13 bases that match TRBD2. CDR1 is MNHEY and CDR2 is SVGEGT in the germline V gene. Trimming at V came to 5 bases and at J to 3 bases, leaving 3 bases not matched to a gene. The CDR3 has 16 amino acids.

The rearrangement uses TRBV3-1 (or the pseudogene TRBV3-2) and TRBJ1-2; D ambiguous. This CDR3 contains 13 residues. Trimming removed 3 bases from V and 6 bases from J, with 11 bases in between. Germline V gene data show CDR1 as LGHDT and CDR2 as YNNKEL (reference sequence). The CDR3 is CASSQQISDGYTF. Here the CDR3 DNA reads TGTGCCAGCAGCCAGCAAATTTCGGATGGCTACACCTTC.

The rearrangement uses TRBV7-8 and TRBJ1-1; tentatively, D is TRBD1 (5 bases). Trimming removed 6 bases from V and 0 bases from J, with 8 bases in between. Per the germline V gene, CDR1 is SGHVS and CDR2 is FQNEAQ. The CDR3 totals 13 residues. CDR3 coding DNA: TGTGCCAGCAGTGGGGGGTTGAACACTGAAGCTTTCTTT. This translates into CASSGGLNTEAFF.

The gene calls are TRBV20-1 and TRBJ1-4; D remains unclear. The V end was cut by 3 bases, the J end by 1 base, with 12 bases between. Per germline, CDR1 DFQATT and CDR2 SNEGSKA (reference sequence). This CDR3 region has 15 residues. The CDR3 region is CSASEWRGTNEKLFF. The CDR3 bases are TGCAGTGCTAGTGAATGGCGGGGAACTAATGAAAAACTGTTTTTT.

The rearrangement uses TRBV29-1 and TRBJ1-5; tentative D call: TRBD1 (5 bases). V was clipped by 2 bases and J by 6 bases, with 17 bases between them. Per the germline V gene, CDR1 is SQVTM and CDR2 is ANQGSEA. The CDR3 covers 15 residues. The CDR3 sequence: CSVEWGRRHCQPQHF. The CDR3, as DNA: TGCAGCGTTGAATGGGGCCGCCGACATTGTCAGCCCCAGCATTTT.

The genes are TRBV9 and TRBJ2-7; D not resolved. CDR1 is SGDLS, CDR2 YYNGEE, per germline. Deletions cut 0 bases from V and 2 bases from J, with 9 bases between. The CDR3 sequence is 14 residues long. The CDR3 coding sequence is TGTGCCAGCAGCGTAGCAGTGGGCCCCTACGAGCAGTACTTC. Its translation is CASSVAVGPYEQYF.

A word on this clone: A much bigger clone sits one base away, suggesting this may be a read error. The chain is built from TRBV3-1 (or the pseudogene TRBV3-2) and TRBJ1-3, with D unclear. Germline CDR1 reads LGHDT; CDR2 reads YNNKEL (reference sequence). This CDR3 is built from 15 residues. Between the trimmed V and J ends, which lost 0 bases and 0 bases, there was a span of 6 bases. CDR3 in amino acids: CASSQDAGSGNTIYF. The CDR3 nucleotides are TGTGCCAGCAGCCAAGATGCGGGCTCTGGAAACACCATATATTTT.

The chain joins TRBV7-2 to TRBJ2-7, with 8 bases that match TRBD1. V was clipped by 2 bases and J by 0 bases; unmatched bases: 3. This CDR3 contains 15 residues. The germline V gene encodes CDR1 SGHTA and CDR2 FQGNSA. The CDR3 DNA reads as TGTGCCAGCAGCTTAACCGGGACAGGCTCCTACGAGCAGTACTTC. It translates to CASSLTGTGSYEQYF.

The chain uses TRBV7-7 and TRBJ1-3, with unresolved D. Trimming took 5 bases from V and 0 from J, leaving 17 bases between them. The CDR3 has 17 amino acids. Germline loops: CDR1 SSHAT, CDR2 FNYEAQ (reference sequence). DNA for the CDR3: TGTGCCAGCAGCCCCCTCCTGGAGGGTCTCTCTGGAAACACCATATATTTT. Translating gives CASSPLLEGLSGNTIYF.

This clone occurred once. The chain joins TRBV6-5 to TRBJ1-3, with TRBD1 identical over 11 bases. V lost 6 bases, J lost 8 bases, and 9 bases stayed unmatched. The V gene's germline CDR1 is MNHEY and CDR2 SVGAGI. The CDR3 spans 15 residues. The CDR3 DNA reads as TGTGCCAGCAGGAAACCTCCGGGACAGGGGGACACCATATATTTT. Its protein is CASRKPPGQGDTIYF.